The rows below give T cell receptor beta chains drawn from one sample of a study of T cell responses to AZD1222 COVID-19 vaccine. The method was immunoSEQ multiplex PCR; TCRdb's version includes in-frame clones alone and lacks a portion of them. The table has 150,000 to 200,000 clones, 70% to 90% seen once. The sequenced sample was peripheral blood, obtained 28 days after the second dose of the MenACWY control vaccine. All receptors derive from an adult who received the MenACWY meningococcal vaccine as a control. The CDR3 runs from the conserved cysteine through the conserved F or W. Fields, in order: V gene, CDR3 protein.

TRBV7-2,CASSVSGQVVGANVLTF
TRBV29-1,CSVEIVGRDYGYTF
TRBV20-1,CSGGATEAFF
TRBV7-9,CASSPDLSYNSPLHF
TRBV4-3,CASSQERGRPSSYEQYF
TRBV20-1,CSVGNQPQHF
TRBV2,CATQLGLSNQPQHF
TRBV28,CASSIPSETLYGYTF
TRBV7-8,CASSLLLADGYTF
TRBV2,CASKAGWASGAFF
TRBV5-1,CASSDPSRSHYEQYF
TRBV5-1,CASKEGVNTGELFF
TRBV7-3,CASSLLAGGPPGELFF
TRBV6-5,CASNGGRNTEAFF
TRBV5-1,CASSWVLGNEQYF
TRBV11-2,CASSGRTVSQETQYF
TRBV5-1,CASSLGQGADTQYF
TRBV11-2,CASSSGTANTEAFF
TRBV28,CASRVGHAGNTIYF
TRBV19,CASSRASGTNTGELFF
TRBV28,CASSSLRDGYTF
TRBV7-9,CASSSDRGREAFF
TRBV28,CASSAQGVQEKLFF
TRBV6-1,CASSEAPLGAMRVFF
TRBV28,CASSLIAGTANIQYF
TRBV7-2,CASSLDRRVEAFF
TRBV5-4,CASRPGQGNTEAFF
TRBV19,CASGTDSYEQYF
TRBV10-3,CAIREGAGETQYF
TRBV7-2,CASSFTGGVNSPLHF
TRBV30,CAWNANTEAFF
TRBV18,CASSPNQQINEQYF
TRBV5-6,CASSMFGHGYTF
TRBV19,CASSTPRGGTYEQYF
TRBV15,CATSPRGGGNTIYF
TRBV10-2,CASSDTTGNEQYF
TRBV28,CASSLWGGWNYGYTF
TRBV19,CASKFFPGQNGYTF
TRBV5-4,CASSLGQVKLHGYTF
TRBV19,CASSFRGNYGYTF
TRBV27,CASSLLGTGFSPLHF
TRBV2,CASTEAFF
TRBV7-9,CASSRRWDSSYEQYF
TRBV24-1,CATSGDSEQYF
TRBV6-5,CASSFDREGGYTF
TRBV27,CASRTLGEGEGQPQHF
TRBV6-5,CASSYGGQGRYGYTF
TRBV28,CASGSPGQGRGEQYF
TRBV24-1,CATSPRGLTYEQYF
TRBV28,CASSSIVQREGLPYEQYF
TRBV12-3/TRBV12-4,CASSLSGFYGYTF
TRBV9,CASSRTSGNTGELFF